One TCR beta chain is described in this entry. Antigen unknown. The data derive from a study of shared clonotypes between healthy human individuals. Study-wide findings and caveats: A small donor pool kept down the genetic and exposure-history diversity that was represented. Clonotype sharing levels among donors were expected to vary with sequencing depth.

DNA at 150 to 200 ng, 30,000 or so T cell genomes, went into sorted-subset replicate PCRs. Produced via immunoSEQ multiplex PCR; TCRdb's table is partial and in-frame only. The table has approximately 2.3 million clones, about 92% seen once. In germline, CDR1 is SGHNT, CDR2 YYREEE (reference sequence). J gave up 6 bases and V 3 bases, and 5 bases lay outside the gene matches. This CDR3 spans 14 amino acids. The sequence was obtained from a man aged 18 to 35 in good health. Some clones in this sample may be carry-over from other donors' samples. The sample comprised naive CD4+ T cells from PBMCs. Indicated subset: CD45RA+ positively selected. This chain connects TRBV5-4 to TRBJ2-3, with 9 bases lining up with TRBD2. In DNA form, the CDR3 reads TGTGCCAGCAGCTCGACTAGCGGAGCGGATACGCAGTATTTT. Translation: CASSSTSGADTQYF.